This is a list of T cell receptor beta chains from one sample in a study of T cells in Graves' hyperthyroidism and ophthalmopathy. TCRdb ran MiXCR on the multiplex PCR reads and lists one entry per CDR3 protein. The data show fewer than 800,000 distinct CDR3 sequences, less than 20% seen once. Source material: blood. These receptors originate from a man aged 18 to 29 with Graves' hyperthyroidism. Both conserved end residues are part of each CDR3.

TRBJ2-7	TRBV7-9	CASSSPDRVDEQYF
TRBJ2-1	TRBV18	CASSPYMTSGRAFGEQFF
TRBJ2-2	TRBV6-5	CASSTLVGTGELFF
TRBJ1-1	TRBV5-4	CASSEITGMNTEAFF
TRBJ2-7	TRBV12-3/TRBV12-4	CASKRQGDFYEQYF
TRBJ2-7	TRBV3-1	CASSQSRGYEQYF
TRBJ2-1	TRBV19	CASGPSLLAEQFF
TRBJ2-5	TRBV2	CASSGLVAETQYF
TRBJ2-7	TRBV9	CASSVTGGREQYF
TRBJ2-7	TRBV5-1	CASSPSPTGAEQYF
TRBJ2-1	TRBV18	CASSTGTSGTHNEQFF
TRBJ2-1	TRBV7-6	CASSPSAGYNEQFF
TRBJ2-7	TRBV9	CASSRGTSPHEQYF
TRBJ2-2	TRBV20-1	CSARPGTANTGELFF
TRBJ1-1	TRBV28	CASSEAGTEAFF
TRBJ2-7	TRBV5-5	CASSSTGRSAYEQYF
TRBJ1-2	TRBV6-1	CASSEEGLYGYTF
TRBJ2-7	TRBV28	CASRGGVDYEQYF